This TCR beta chain was identified in a study of kidney transplant recipient with SARS-CoV-2 infection. TCRdb independently ran MiXCR on the reads; one entry per CDR3 protein. The sample carries fewer than 250,000 distinct CDR3 sequences, under 35% recorded once. This clonotype came up many times. This CDR3 spans 17 amino acids. V gave up 5 bases and J gave up 4 bases, with 23 bases separating them. Germline V CDR1 and CDR2: SGHTA, FQGNSA. The V gene is TRBV7-2, the J gene TRBJ1-2, with D unresolved. The receptor's source is a male patient younger than 45 who had COVID-19 and was a kidney transplant recipient. The graft donor may have given rise to some T cells. The sample in question was a blood sample, obtained at baseline and on roughly day 110 from a kidney transplant recipient. The DNA for the CDR3 is TGTGCCAGCAGCACACTTCTCAGAGACGGAAAGACCTATGGCTACACCTTC. Amino acid sequence: CASSTLLRDGKTYGYTF.